Listed below are T cell receptor beta chains from one sample, sequenced in a study of T cells after yellow fever vaccination. TCRdb re-analysed the 5' RACE reads in MiXCR, keeping a single row per CDR3 protein. Here the sample spans 510,000 or so distinct CDR3 sequences, under 25% being singletons. Sequences were derived from PBMCs, sampled 15 days after the yellow fever booster vaccination. The source is a man aged 25-45 years who received the YFV17D yellow fever vaccine. CDR3s include the opening cysteine and the closing phenylalanine or tryptophan. D genes are given only for firm matches. For some rows the clone size is stated as once, few or many, or as a class when expanded; others skip it.

cdr3_nt cdr3_aa v_call d_call clone_size j_call
TGTGCCAGTGGGGAGGAGGGCTGGACCTACGAGCAGTACTTC CASGEEGWTYEQYF TRBV2 - - TRBJ2-7
TGTGCCACCAGTGATTTCTCAGGACAGGGAACAGATACGCAGTATTTT CATSDFSGQGTDTQYF TRBV24-1 TRBD1 - TRBJ2-3
TGTGCCAGCGTTAGGGGCTCCTACGAGCAGTACTTC CASVRGSYEQYF TRBV28 - few TRBJ2-7
TGCAGCCCGAGGGTAAACAATGAGCAGTTCTTC CSPRVNNEQFF TRBV20-1 - - TRBJ2-1
TGTGCCAGCACCCCAGGGGGCGGGGATACGCAGTATTTT CASTPGGGDTQYF TRBV7-2 TRBD1 few TRBJ2-3
TGTGCCATCAGAGGGTCGGCAGGGCAAAGTTACGAGCAGTACTTC CAIRGSAGQSYEQYF TRBV10-3 - few TRBJ2-7
TGTGCCAGCAGTCGGACTTCGGGCTACGAGCAGTACTTC CASSRTSGYEQYF TRBV6-1 - many TRBJ2-7
TGTGCCACCAGGGGAAGGAGGGCAGATACGCAGTATTTT CATRGRRADTQYF TRBV24-1 - few TRBJ2-3
TGTGCCACCAGCAGACCTCCTAGGGGGACTGAAGCTTTCTTT CATSRPPRGTEAFF TRBV15 - - TRBJ1-1
TGTGCCAGCAGTTCAGCGGGAGGATTTTTAGATACGCAGTATTTT CASSSAGGFLDTQYF TRBV27 TRBD2 - TRBJ2-3
TGTGCCAGCAGCTTGATCCCAAATGAAAAACTGTTTTTT CASSLIPNEKLFF TRBV5-5 - - TRBJ1-4
TGTGCCAGCAGCTTACTAGCGGGATTTACAGATACGCAGTATTTT CASSLLAGFTDTQYF TRBV7-9 TRBD2 few TRBJ2-3
TGTGCCAGCAGTGAGTCCAGGGTTGGCACAGATACGCAGTATTTT CASSESRVGTDTQYF TRBV2 - - TRBJ2-3
TGTGCCAGCAGTTATTCCCGGCGGCTCGAGACCCAGTACTTC CASSYSRRLETQYF TRBV6-2/TRBV6-3 - few TRBJ2-5
TGTGCCAGCAGTTTAGCGGCAGATACTCAGCCCCAGCATTTT CASSLAADTQPQHF TRBV12-3/TRBV12-4 - few TRBJ1-5
TGTGCCAGCAGCCGAGATTCTAGCGGGAAGAACACCGGGGAGCTGTTTTTT CASSRDSSGKNTGELFF TRBV14 TRBD2 - TRBJ2-2
TGTGCCAGCAGCGTATGGGGGTCGAACACCGGGGAGCTGTTTTTT CASSVWGSNTGELFF TRBV9 - - TRBJ2-2